This T cell receptor (beta chain) was sequenced for a study of beta chain features in type 1 diabetes. Sequencing targeted expressed TCRB transcripts, as all isolated RNA had been reverse transcribed. The repertoire was sequenced with immunoSEQ multiplex PCR; TCRdb's copy has only in-frame clones and lacks some. The repertoire holds over 150,000 clones, with 10% as singletons. This clone occurred a few times. What it binds is not known. The V gene lost 5 bases and the J gene lost 0 bases, with 20 bases spanning the gap. From germline, CDR1 is SEHNR and CDR2 FQNEAQ (reference sequence). The CDR3 runs 19 residues. Study findings and constraints: When Type 1 diabetes patients were examined, their TCRB CDR3s proved moderately but significantly shorter in all four CD4+ subsets.

The source is a man between 25 and 39 years old with type 1 diabetes. The chain has TRBV7-9 and TRBJ2-6, with D unresolved. Sequenced: central memory CD4+ T cells from blood. CDR3 DNA sequence: TGTGCCAGCAGCCCCGGATGGGTGGCAGGTGACTCTGGGGCCAACGTCCTGACTTTC. Translating it yields CASSPGWVAGDSGANVLTF.